These T cell receptor beta chains were read from a single sample in a study of blood T cell repertoires in COVID-19. Using immunoSEQ multiplex PCR, the repertoire was profiled, and TCRdb retains in-frame clones only, with some absent. The table shows about 99,000 clones, with about four fifths occurring only once. The sequenced sample was peripheral blood. All receptors derive from a woman of 80 years or more with active or convalescent COVID-19. Both conserved end residues are part of each CDR3. D genes are given only for firm matches. A clone size is listed for some rows: how often the clone was seen (once, few, many), or a class if it is expanded.

j_call: TRBJ1-2
clone_size: NA
v_call: TRBV10-3
d_call: NA
cdr3_nt: TGTGCCATCAGTGAGTTCTTCACCGGGGTGAGAGGCTACACCTTC
cdr3_aa: CAISEFFTGVRGYTF

j_call: TRBJ2-2
clone_size: NA
v_call: TRBV5-4
d_call: TRBD2
cdr3_nt: TGTGCCAGCAGCTTGGTTGCGGGAGGTACGAACACCGGGGAGCTGTTTTTT
cdr3_aa: CASSLVAGGTNTGELFF

j_call: TRBJ1-2
clone_size: many
v_call: TRBV5-4
d_call: TRBD1
cdr3_nt: TGTGCCAGCAGCCGACCGACAGGGGACTATGGCTACACCTTC
cdr3_aa: CASSRPTGDYGYTF

j_call: TRBJ1-2
clone_size: NA
v_call: TRBV11-2
d_call: NA
cdr3_nt: TGTGCCAGCAGCTTACTTAACTATGGCTACACCTTC
cdr3_aa: CASSLLNYGYTF

j_call: TRBJ2-1
clone_size: NA
v_call: TRBV10-3
d_call: TRBD1
cdr3_nt: TGTGCCATCAGTGGGACAGGAGATCTCAATGAGCAGTTCTTC
cdr3_aa: CAISGTGDLNEQFF

j_call: TRBJ1-1
clone_size: NA
v_call: TRBV30
d_call: NA
cdr3_nt: TGTGCCTGGAGTGTATTGATAGCGGCTTTCTTT
cdr3_aa: CAWSVLIAAFF

j_call: TRBJ1-3
clone_size: NA
v_call: TRBV9
d_call: NA
cdr3_nt: TGTGCCAGCAGCGTAACCGGGGTAGCTACTGGAAACACCATATATTTT
cdr3_aa: CASSVTGVATGNTIYF

j_call: TRBJ2-5
clone_size: NA
v_call: TRBV7-7
d_call: TRBD1
cdr3_nt: TGTGCCAGCAGCCAAATTCCAGGACAGGGGCAAGAGACCCAGTACTTC
cdr3_aa: CASSQIPGQGQETQYF

j_call: TRBJ2-1
clone_size: NA
v_call: TRBV2
d_call: TRBD2
cdr3_nt: TGTGCCAGCAGGAGGGGGAGGCTAGCGGGAGAAGGTCACAATGAGCAGTTCTTC
cdr3_aa: CASRRGRLAGEGHNEQFF

j_call: TRBJ2-7
clone_size: NA
v_call: TRBV6-2/TRBV6-3
d_call: NA
cdr3_nt: TGTGCCAGCAGTTCCCGTAGGAGGGGCTACGAGCAGTACTTC
cdr3_aa: CASSSRRRGYEQYF

j_call: TRBJ2-2
clone_size: NA
v_call: TRBV5-1
d_call: NA
cdr3_nt: TGCGCCAGCAGTAGGCAGGGATACGGGGAGCTGTTTTTT
cdr3_aa: CASSRQGYGELFF